This record concerns one T cell receptor (beta chain) sequence. Antigen: not known. Trimming shortened V by 0 bases and J by 4 bases, and 7 bases separated the two germline ends. This CDR3 contains 13 residues. Per the germline V gene, CDR1 is LNHNV and CDR2 is YYDKDF (reference sequence). The data were taken from a study of T cell repertoires in cytomegalovirus infection. The overall study: Selection of CMV epitopes for the study included recently identified HLA-C-restricted and well-studied HLA-B-restricted ones. TCR beta signatures that were public indicated CMV infection and matching HLA type. Findings and limits, study-wide: Accumulated public TCR beta family frequency recognized individuals carrying CMV together with the relevant HLA. HLA-C-restricted CMV-specific TCR beta clonotypes prevailed in the ex vivo response.

TCRdb itself ran the reads through MiXCR, one entry per CDR3 protein. The repertoire holds about 570,000 distinct CDR3 sequences, with about 40% as singletons. The chain employs TRBV15 and TRBJ2-7; D is perhaps TRBD1 (5 bases). This TCR was recovered from a human donor in good health (CMV status not recorded). Some clones in this sample may be carry-over from other donors' samples. This specimen was cultured PBMCs, taken from culture after CMV antigen stimulation. The CDR3 loop is CATSREGPYEQYF. CDR3 in DNA: TGTGCCACCAGCAGAGAGGGGCCGTACGAGCAGTACTTC. Using reference TRBV15 and TRBJ2-7 for the parts outside the CDR3, the full variable domain is DAMVIQNPRYQVTQFGKPVTLSCSQTLNHNVMYWYQQKSSQAPKLLFHYYDKDFNNEADTPDNFQSRRPNTSFCFLDIRSPGLGDTAMYLCATSREGPYEQYFGPGTRLTVT.